The next 21 T cell receptor beta chains were all read from a single sample in a study of glioma-infiltrating T cells. Using RNA template, CDR3s of TCR alpha and beta were amplified with iRepertoire arm-PCR. Using its own MiXCR run on the multiplex PCR reads, TCRdb lists one record per CDR3 protein. The sample lists 4,500 to 7,500 distinct CDR3 sequences; 28% were seen once. The sample taken for sequencing was glioma tissue, nonneoplastic brain tissue, or PBMCs (not recorded which). The receptors come from a human donor with low-grade glioma or glioblastoma, undergoing nonglioma brain surgery, or in good health (not recorded which).

Many counts were recorded for this clonotype. The gene calls are TRBV29-1 and TRBJ2-7; D is ambiguous. V was trimmed by 7 bases and J by 4 bases, leaving 14 bases between them. Per the germline V gene, CDR1 is SQVTM and CDR2 is ANQGSEA. The CDR3 has 12 amino acids. The CDR3 sequence: CSAKGSFYEQYF. CDR3 coding DNA: TGCAGCGCTAAGGGATCTTTTTACGAGCAGTACTTC.

This clonotype is judged medium-sized (0.01 to 0.1%). V usage is TRBV28 and J usage is TRBJ1-2, with D uncertain. Looked up from germline, CDR1 is MDHEN and CDR2 is SYDVKM. Trimming pared 6 bases from V and 4 bases from J, leaving 15 bases between. The CDR3 runs to 14 residues. The CDR3 reads CASSRGGLIYGYTF. The CDR3 DNA sequence: TGTGCCAGCAGCCGGGGTGGGCTGATCTATGGCTACACCTTC.

Many counts were recorded for this clonotype. The chain carries TRBV24-1 and TRBJ2-7; D call uncertain. V was trimmed by 6 bases and J by 5 bases, leaving 7 bases between them. CDR3 size: 11 residues. Germline CDR1 is KGHDR and CDR2 is SFDVKD. The CDR3 region is CATSWANEQYF. CDR3 bases: TGTGCCACCAGTTGGGCGAACGAGCAGTACTTC.

The chain employs TRBV7-6 and TRBJ2-3, with D hard to call. This CDR3 comprises 14 residues. Germline loops: CDR1 SGHVS, CDR2 FNYEAQ. V dropped 5 bases and J dropped 1 base, with 10 bases sitting between them. Written as DNA, the CDR3 is TGTGCCAGCAGCGGGATCCCTGGCACAGATACGCAGTATTTT. Translated, it gives CASSGIPGTDTQYF.

This clonotype was counted many times. The chain employs TRBV29-1 and TRBJ1-1, with unresolved D. Germline V gives CDR1 SQVTM, CDR2 ANQGSEA. This CDR3 region has 13 residues. Trimming removed 2 bases from V and 1 base from J, with 8 bases in between. The DNA for the CDR3 is TGCAGCGTTGAAAGGGCCCAGAACACTGAAGCTTTCTTT. Translated, it gives CSVERAQNTEAFF.

As to this clonotype: Its ends do not fully match the called genes, so a read error is possible. This chain links TRBV7-2 with TRBJ2-7; D perhaps matches TRBD1 (5 bases). Looked up from germline, CDR1 is SGHTA and CDR2 is FQGNSA. CDR3 length: 16 residues. The CDR3 DNA reads as TGTACCGGCAGCTTAGTAAGTACGCGGACAATGTACGAGCAGTACTTC. It codes for CTGSLVSTRTMYEQYF.

There are many counts of this clonotype. The chain uses TRBV4-3 and TRBJ1-1; tentative D call: TRBD1 (5 bases). The CDR3 consists of 15 residues. The V end lost 4 bases, the J end lost 0 bases, and 12 bases lay between the germline ends. CDR1 and CDR2 (germline): LGHNA, YSLEER. For the CDR3, the DNA is TGCGCCAGCAGCCGCGGGACCCTAATGAACACTGAAGCTTTCTTT. Its protein product is CASSRGTLMNTEAFF.

Within the sample, this clonotype is medium-sized. The chain carries TRBV27 and TRBJ2-6; 9 nucleotides match TRBD1. CDR3 length: 16 residues. V lost 8 bases, J lost 1 base, and 6 bases stayed unmatched. Germline CDR1 is MNHEY and CDR2 is SMNVEV (reference sequence). CDR3 in DNA: TGTGCCAGCCAAACAGGGGGCGCTTCTGGGGCCAACGTCCTGACTTTC. It codes for CASQTGGASGANVLTF.

By share, this clonotype ranks as medium-sized. The J gene is TRBJ2-3, the V gene TRBV28; TRBD2 aligns across 15 bases. The junction had 2 bases not matched to a gene; V was cut back by 9 bases and J by 4 bases. Germline values: CDR1 MDHEN, CDR2 SYDVKM. This CDR3 has 14 amino acids. The chain's CDR3 is CASGLAGGADTQYF. The CDR3 DNA follows: TGTGCCAGTGGACTAGCGGGAGGGGCAGATACGCAGTATTTT. The entire variable domain, with the rest obtained from reference TRBV28 and TRBJ2-3, is as follows: DVKVTQSSRYLVKRTGEKVFLECVQDMDHENMFWYRQDPGLGLRLIYFSYDVKMKEKGDIPEGYSVSREKKERFSLILESASTNQTSMYLCASGLAGGADTQYFGPGTRLTVL.

This clonotype appeared many times. V is TRBV29-1 and J is TRBJ2-1, with TRBD2 identical over 11 bases. There are 15 residues in the CDR3. The germline V gene encodes CDR1 SQVTM and CDR2 ANQGSEA. With 3 bases clipped from V and 4 bases from J, the junction kept 5 bases outside the gene matches. CDR3 amino acids: CSVEGGLADYNEQFF. CDR3 sequence (DNA): TGCAGCGTTGAGGGGGGACTAGCGGATTACAATGAGCAGTTCTTC.

This clonotype was seen a handful of times. The chain uses TRBV6-2 or TRBV6-3 and TRBJ2-1; 7 nucleotides agree with TRBD2. Looked up from germline, CDR1 is MNHEY and CDR2 is SVGEGT. The V and J ends lost 3 bases and 7 bases, in that order; junction bases with no gene match: 9. The CDR3 runs to 15 residues. The CDR3 nucleotides read TGTGCCAGCAGTTATAGTCTAGCGGAAGTGAATGAGCAGTTCTTC. Its protein product is CASSYSLAEVNEQFF.

This clonotype is medium-sized by share. The CDR3 loop is CASTDGRETAAQHF. CDR3 in DNA: TGTGCCAGTACCGACGGGCGAGAGACGGCAGCCCAGCATTTT. The V call is TRBV19, the J call TRBJ1-5; D call uncertain. The CDR3 length is 14 residues. The ends were cut back, 7 bases at V and 11 bases at J, with 21 bases in the middle. The germline gives CDR1 LNHDA, CDR2 SQIVND (reference sequence).

The chain links TRBV27 to TRBJ1-2; 9 bases are a match to TRBD1. Germline CDR1 is MNHEY and CDR2 is SMNVEV (reference sequence). CDR3 length equals 15 residues. Trimming removed 5 bases from V and 4 bases from J; junction bases left unmatched: 8. In DNA form, the CDR3 reads TGTGCCAGCAGTATCAGCGGGACAGGGAGCTATGGCTACACCTTC. Translated: CASSISGTGSYGYTF.

This clonotype was detected many times. CDR3 protein: CASAQAGANVLTF. The CDR3 DNA reads as TGTGCCAGCGCACAGGCTGGGGCCAACGTCCTGACTTTC. The chain uses TRBV28 and TRBJ2-6; maybe TRBD1 (5 bases). Between the trimmed V and J ends, which lost 8 bases and 2 bases, there was a span of 7 bases. The length of the CDR3 is 13 residues. The germline V gene encodes CDR1 MDHEN and CDR2 SYDVKM. Full variable domain (outside the CDR3, taken from reference TRBV28 and TRBJ2-6): DVKVTQSSRYLVKRTGEKVFLECVQDMDHENMFWYRQDPGLGLRLIYFSYDVKMKEKGDIPEGYSVSREKKERFSLILESASTNQTSMYLCASAQAGANVLTFGAGSRLTVL.

This clonotype came up many times. V gene TRBV19 combines with J gene TRBJ2-1, with TRBD2 matching 7 bases. In germline, CDR1 is LNHDA, CDR2 SQIVND (reference sequence). J gave up 3 bases and V 5 bases, and 7 bases lay outside the gene matches. The CDR3 loop spans 15 amino acids. The CDR3 protein is CASSPRASGYNEQFF. The CDR3 nucleotides are TGTGCCAGTAGTCCCCGCGCTAGCGGCTACAATGAGCAGTTCTTC.

The V gene is TRBV6-2 or TRBV6-3, the J gene TRBJ2-1; a weak D match, TRBD1 (5 bases). From germline, CDR1 is MNHEY and CDR2 SVGEGT. V gave up 9 bases and J gave up 1 base, with 16 bases separating them. The CDR3 covers 15 residues. CDR3 bases: TGTGCCAGGAGCTCTTGGACACTATCCTACAATGAGCAGTTCTTC. Translated, it gives CARSSWTLSYNEQFF.

V and J are TRBV20-1 and TRBJ2-5; TRBD1 matches at 11 bases. The CDR3 has 14 residues. Germline lookup yields CDR1 DFQATT and CDR2 SNEGSKA (reference sequence). V dropped 5 bases and J dropped 5; count of bases not matched to a gene: 7. CDR3 in amino acids: CSAGTGGVRETQYF. The CDR3 nucleotides are TGCAGTGCTGGGACAGGGGGAGTTAGGGAGACCCAGTACTTC.

This clonotype is medium-sized by share. The rearrangement uses TRBV7-2 and TRBJ1-2; D is possibly TRBD1 (6 bases). Between the trimmed V and J ends, which lost 3 bases and 2 bases, there was a span of 10 bases. The CDR3 covers 14 residues. CDR1 and CDR2 (germline): SGHTA, FQGNSA. The CDR3 sequence: CASSLRTENYGYTF. The CDR3 DNA follows: TGTGCCAGCAGCTTGAGGACAGAAAACTATGGCTACACCTTC.

This clonotype was seen ten or more times. V is TRBV7-9 and J is TRBJ2-5, with TRBD1 as a possible D gene (6 bases). The CDR3 has 14 residues. V lost 5 bases and J lost 4, with 14 bases in between. Per germline, CDR1 SEHNR and CDR2 FQNEAQ (reference sequence). For the CDR3, the DNA is TGTGCCAGCAGCCCTCAGGGGACGAGAGAGACCCAGTACTTC. Translated: CASSPQGTRETQYF.

In this sample, this clonotype is medium-sized. The V gene is TRBV19, the J gene TRBJ2-6, with 9 nucleotides matching TRBD1. Germline trimming cut 5 bases from V and 6 bases from J; bases unmatched to any gene: 2. This CDR3 has 14 amino acids. In germline, CDR1 is LNHDA, CDR2 SQIVND (reference sequence). DNA for the CDR3: TGTGCCAGTAGTCGGACAGGGGAGGCCAACGTCCTGACTTTC. Encoded protein: CASSRTGEANVLTF.

This clonotype was seen many times. The rearrangement links TRBV14 to TRBJ2-3, with D perhaps matching TRBD1 or TRBD2 (5 bases each). In germline, CDR1 is SGHDN, CDR2 FVKESK. The CDR3 spans 16 residues. Trimming removed 4 bases from V and 3 bases from J, with 17 bases in between. CDR3 coding DNA: TGTGCCAGCAGCCCCCTTTTGAGGGACCGAACAGATACGCAGTATTTT. Encoded protein: CASSPLLRDRTDTQYF.